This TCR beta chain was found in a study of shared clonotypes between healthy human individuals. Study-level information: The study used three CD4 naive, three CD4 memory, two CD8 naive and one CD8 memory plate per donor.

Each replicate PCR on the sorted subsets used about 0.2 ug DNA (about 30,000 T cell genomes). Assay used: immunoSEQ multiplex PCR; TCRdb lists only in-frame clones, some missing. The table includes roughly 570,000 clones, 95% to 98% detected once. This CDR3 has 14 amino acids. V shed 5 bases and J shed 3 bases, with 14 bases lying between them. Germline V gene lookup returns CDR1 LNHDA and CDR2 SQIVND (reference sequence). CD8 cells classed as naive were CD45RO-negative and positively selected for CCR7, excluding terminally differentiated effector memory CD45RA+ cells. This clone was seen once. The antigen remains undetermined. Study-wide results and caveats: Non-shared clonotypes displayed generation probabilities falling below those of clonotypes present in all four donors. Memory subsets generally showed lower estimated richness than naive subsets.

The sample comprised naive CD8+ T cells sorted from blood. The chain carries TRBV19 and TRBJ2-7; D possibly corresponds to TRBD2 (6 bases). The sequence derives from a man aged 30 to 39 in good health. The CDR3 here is CASSYRAGNYEQYF. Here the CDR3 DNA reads TGTGCCAGTAGTTATAGGGCGGGAAACTACGAGCAGTACTTC.